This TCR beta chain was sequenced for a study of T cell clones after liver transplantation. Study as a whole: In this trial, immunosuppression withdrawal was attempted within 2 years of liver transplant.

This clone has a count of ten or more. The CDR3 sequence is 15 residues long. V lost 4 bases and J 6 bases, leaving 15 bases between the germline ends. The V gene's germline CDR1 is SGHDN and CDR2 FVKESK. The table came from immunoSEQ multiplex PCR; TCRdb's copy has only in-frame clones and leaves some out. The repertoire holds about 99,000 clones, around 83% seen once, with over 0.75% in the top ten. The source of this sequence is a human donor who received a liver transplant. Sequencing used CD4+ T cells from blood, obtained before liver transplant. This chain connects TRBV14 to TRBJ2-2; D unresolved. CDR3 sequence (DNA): TGTGCCAGCAGCCGAGACCAAGGGTGGGCCGGGGAGCTGTTTTTT. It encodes CASSRDQGWAGELFF. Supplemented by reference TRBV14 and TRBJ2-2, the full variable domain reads EAGVTQFPSHSVIEKGQTVTLRCDPISGHDNLYWYRRVMGKEIKFLLHFVKESKQDESGMPNNRFLAERTGGTYSTLKVQPAELEDSGVYFCASSRDQGWAGELFFGEGSRLTVL.